The rows below give T cell receptor beta chains drawn from one sample of a study of blood T cells in healthy people across ages. TCRdb redid the calling of the 5' RACE reads with MiXCR, one entry per CDR3 protein. The sample holds about 1,600,000 distinct CDR3 sequences, around two fifths seen once. The sample consisted of blood. The receptors were gathered from a woman between 18 and 29 years old in good health. Both conserved end residues are part of each CDR3. D genes are given only for firm matches. Only some rows state a clone size, as once, few, many or a class for expanded clones.

TRBV27	NA	TRBJ1-1	NA	CASSHLNTEAFF	TGTGCCAGCAGCCATTTGAACACTGAAGCTTTCTTT
TRBV25-1	few	TRBJ2-7	TRBD1	CASEGDRASSYEQYF	TGTGCCAGCGAAGGGGACAGGGCGAGCTCCTACGAGCAGTACTTC
TRBV6-5	NA	TRBJ2-1	TRBD1	CASRPGTAPYNEQFF	TGTGCCAGCAGACCAGGGACAGCGCCCTACAATGAGCAGTTCTTC
TRBV6-5	NA	TRBJ2-7	NA	CASSYDRFRYEQYF	TGTGCCAGCAGTTACGATAGGTTTCGCTACGAGCAGTACTTC
TRBV27	few	TRBJ2-7	NA	CASSNNPEVAVIYEQYF	TGTGCCAGCAGTAACAACCCGGAGGTAGCCGTTATATACGAGCAGTACTTC
TRBV13	few	TRBJ1-6	TRBD1	CASSPNRDRALHF	TGTGCCAGCAGCCCCAACCGGGACAGGGCCCTCCACTTT
TRBV13	many	TRBJ1-2	NA	CASMGRGNYGYTF	TGTGCCAGCATGGGTCGGGGTAACTATGGCTACACCTTC
TRBV20-1	few	TRBJ2-3	NA	CSAEGEPHTDTQYF	TGCAGTGCCGAAGGGGAACCTCACACAGATACGCAGTATTTT
TRBV6-7	once	TRBJ1-2	NA	CASSPGSPTALSYGYTF	TGTGCCAGCAGTCCCGGAAGTCCGACGGCCCTAAGCTATGGCTACACCTTC
TRBV12-3/TRBV12-4	NA	TRBJ2-1	TRBD1	CASSRGTGENNEQFF	TGTGCCAGCAGTCGCGGGACAGGGGAAAACAATGAGCAGTTCTTC
TRBV7-9	NA	TRBJ2-3	NA	CASSPGLGADTQYF	TGTGCCAGCAGCCCAGGGCTGGGGGCAGATACGCAGTATTTT
TRBV20-1	few	TRBJ2-1	TRBD2	CSARRLAGVYNEQFF	TGCAGTGCTCGTCGACTAGCGGGAGTCTACAATGAGCAGTTCTTC
TRBV12-5	few	TRBJ1-2	TRBD1	CASGLDRSYYGYTF	TGTGCTAGTGGCCTGGACAGGTCGTACTATGGCTACACCTTC
TRBV6-2/TRBV6-3	few	TRBJ2-7	TRBD1	CASSTGTVPYEQYF	TGTGCCAGCAGTACCGGGACAGTGCCCTACGAGCAGTACTTC